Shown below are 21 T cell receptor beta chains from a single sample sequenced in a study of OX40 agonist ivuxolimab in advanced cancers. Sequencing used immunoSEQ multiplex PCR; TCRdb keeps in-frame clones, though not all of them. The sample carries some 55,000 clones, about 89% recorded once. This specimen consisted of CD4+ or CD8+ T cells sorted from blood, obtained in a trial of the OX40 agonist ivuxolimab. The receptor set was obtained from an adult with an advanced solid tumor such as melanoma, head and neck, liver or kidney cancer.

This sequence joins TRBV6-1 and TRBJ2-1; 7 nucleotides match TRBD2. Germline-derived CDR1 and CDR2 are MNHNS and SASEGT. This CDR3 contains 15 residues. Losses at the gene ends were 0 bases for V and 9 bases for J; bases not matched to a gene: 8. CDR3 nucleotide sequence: TGTGCCAGCAGTGAAGCGGGAGGGCCTTCCGGTGAGCAGTTCTTC. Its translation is CASSEAGGPSGEQFF.

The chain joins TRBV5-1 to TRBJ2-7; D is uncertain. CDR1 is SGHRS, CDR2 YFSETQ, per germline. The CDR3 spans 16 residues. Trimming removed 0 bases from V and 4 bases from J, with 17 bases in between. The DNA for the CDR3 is TGCGCCAGCAGCTTGGGCCCCATGGGCAGCCGATACGAGCAGTACTTC. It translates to CASSLGPMGSRYEQYF. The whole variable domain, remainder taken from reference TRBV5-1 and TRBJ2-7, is KAGVTQTPRYLIKTRGQQVTLSCSPISGHRSVSWYQQTPGQGLQFLFEYFSETQRNKGNFPGRFSGRQFSNSRSEMNVSTLELGDSALYLCASSLGPMGSRYEQYFGPGTRLTVT.

DNA of the CDR3: TGTGCCAGCAGTTTTAAAAACTATGGCTACACCTTC. Amino acid sequence: CASSFKNYGYTF. The J gene is TRBJ1-2, the V gene TRBV28, with D unclear. The germline V gene encodes CDR1 MDHEN and CDR2 SYDVKM. Trimming shortened V by 3 bases and J by 2 bases, and 4 bases separated the two germline ends. The CDR3 is 12 residues long.

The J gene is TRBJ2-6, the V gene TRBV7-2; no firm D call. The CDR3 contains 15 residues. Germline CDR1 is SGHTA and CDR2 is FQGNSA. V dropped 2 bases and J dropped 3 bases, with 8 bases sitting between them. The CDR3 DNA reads TGTGCCAGCAGCTTAAAGGGAAGTGGGGCCAACGTCCTGACTTTC. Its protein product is CASSLKGSGANVLTF.

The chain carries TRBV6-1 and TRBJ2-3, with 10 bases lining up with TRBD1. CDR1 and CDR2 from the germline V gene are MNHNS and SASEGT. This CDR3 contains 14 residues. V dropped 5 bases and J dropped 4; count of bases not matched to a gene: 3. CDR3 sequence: CASSTTGGPDTQYF. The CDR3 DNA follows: TGTGCCAGCAGTACGACAGGGGGCCCAGATACGCAGTATTTT.

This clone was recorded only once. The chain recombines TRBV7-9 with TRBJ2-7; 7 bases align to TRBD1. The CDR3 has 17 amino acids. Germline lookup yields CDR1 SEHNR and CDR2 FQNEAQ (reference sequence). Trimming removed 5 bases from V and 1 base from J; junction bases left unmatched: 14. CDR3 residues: CASSDPRKGANSYEQYF. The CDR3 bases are TGTGCCAGCAGCGACCCTCGGAAGGGGGCCAATTCCTACGAGCAGTACTTC.

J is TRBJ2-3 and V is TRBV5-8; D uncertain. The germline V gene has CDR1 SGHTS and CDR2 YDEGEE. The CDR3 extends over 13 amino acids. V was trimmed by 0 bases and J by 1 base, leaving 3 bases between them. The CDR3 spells CASSLVGTDTQYF. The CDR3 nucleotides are TGTGCCAGCAGCTTGGTCGGCACAGATACGCAGTATTTT.

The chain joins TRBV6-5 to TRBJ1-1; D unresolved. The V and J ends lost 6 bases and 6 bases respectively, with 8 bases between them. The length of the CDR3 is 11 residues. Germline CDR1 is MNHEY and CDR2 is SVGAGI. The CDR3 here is CASSFLAEAFF. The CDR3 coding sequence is TGTGCCAGCAGCTTCCTCGCTGAAGCTTTCTTT.

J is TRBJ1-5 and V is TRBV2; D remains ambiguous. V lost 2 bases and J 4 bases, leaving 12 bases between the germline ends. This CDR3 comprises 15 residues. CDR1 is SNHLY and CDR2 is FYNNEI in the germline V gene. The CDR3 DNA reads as TGTGCCAGCAGTGAACAGAGGCCCGGGAATCAGCCCCAGCATTTT. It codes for CASSEQRPGNQPQHF.

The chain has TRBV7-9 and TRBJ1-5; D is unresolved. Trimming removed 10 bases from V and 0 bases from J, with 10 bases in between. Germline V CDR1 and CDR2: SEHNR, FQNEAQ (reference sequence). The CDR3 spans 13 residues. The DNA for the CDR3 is TGTGCCACCGGAGATTATAGCAATCAGCCCCAGCATTTT. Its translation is CATGDYSNQPQHF.

The DNA of the CDR3 is TGTGCAAGTCGCTCGGGACAGCTGAACACTGAAGCTTTCTTT. Encoded protein: CASRSGQLNTEAFF. This chain uses TRBV12-2 with TRBJ1-1; the table names TRBD1, a call not compared with the DNA. TRBV12-2 is termed a pseudogene. The CDR3 contains 14 residues.

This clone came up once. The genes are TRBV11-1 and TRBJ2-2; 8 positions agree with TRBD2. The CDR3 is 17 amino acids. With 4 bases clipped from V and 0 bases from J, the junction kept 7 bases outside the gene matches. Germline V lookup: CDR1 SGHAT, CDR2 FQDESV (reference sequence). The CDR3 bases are TGTGCCAGCAGCTCCCGAGCGGGGGCAACGAACACCGGGGAGCTGTTTTTT. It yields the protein CASSSRAGATNTGELFF.

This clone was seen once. The CDR3 protein is CASSPWGETQYF. The CDR3 bases are TGTGCCAGCTCCCCATGGGGGGAGACCCAGTACTTC. The chain carries TRBV18 and TRBJ2-5, with D tentatively TRBD1 or TRBD2 (5 bases each). Germline V lookup: CDR1 KGHSH, CDR2 LQKENI. Trimming pared 6 bases from V and 5 bases from J, leaving 10 bases between. The CDR3 is 12 amino acids.

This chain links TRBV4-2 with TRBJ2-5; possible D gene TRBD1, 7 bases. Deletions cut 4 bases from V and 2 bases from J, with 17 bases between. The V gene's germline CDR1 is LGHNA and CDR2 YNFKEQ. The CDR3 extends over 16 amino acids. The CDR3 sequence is CASSPRQGRGQETQYF. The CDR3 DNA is TGTGCCAGCAGCCCCCGACAGGGACGGGGGCAAGAGACCCAGTACTTC.

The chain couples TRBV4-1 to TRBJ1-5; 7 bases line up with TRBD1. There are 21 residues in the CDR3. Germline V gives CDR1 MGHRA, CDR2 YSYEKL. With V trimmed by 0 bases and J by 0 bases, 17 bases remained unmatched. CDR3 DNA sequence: TGCGCCAGCAGCCAAGATGAGACGGGAGGTGGGACAGTGGATAGCAATCAGCCCCAGCATTTT. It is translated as CASSQDETGGGTVDSNQPQHF.

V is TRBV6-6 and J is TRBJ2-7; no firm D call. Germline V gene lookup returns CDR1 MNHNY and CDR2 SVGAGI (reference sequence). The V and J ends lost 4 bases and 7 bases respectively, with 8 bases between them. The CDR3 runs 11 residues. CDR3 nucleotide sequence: TGTGCCAGCAGTTCGATTAGGGAGCAGTACTTC. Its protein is CASSSIREQYF.

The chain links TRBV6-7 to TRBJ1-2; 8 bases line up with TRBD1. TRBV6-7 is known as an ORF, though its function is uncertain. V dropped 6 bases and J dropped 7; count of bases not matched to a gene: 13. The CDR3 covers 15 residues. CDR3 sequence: CASSPGQGCPRGYTF. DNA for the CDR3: TGTGCCAGCAGCCCTGGACAGGGCTGTCCTCGTGGCTACACCTTC.

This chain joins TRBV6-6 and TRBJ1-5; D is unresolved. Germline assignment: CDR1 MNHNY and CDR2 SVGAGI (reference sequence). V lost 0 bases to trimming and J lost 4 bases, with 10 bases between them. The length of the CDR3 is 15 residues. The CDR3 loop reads CASSYSTARNQPQHF. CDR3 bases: TGTGCCAGCAGTTACTCGACGGCAAGGAATCAGCCCCAGCATTTT.

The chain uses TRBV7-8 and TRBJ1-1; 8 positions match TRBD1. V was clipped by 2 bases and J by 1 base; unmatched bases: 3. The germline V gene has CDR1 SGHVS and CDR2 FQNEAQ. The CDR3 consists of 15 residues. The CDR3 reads CASSLSGQGNTEAFF. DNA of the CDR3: TGTGCCAGCAGCTTATCCGGACAGGGGAACACTGAAGCTTTCTTT.

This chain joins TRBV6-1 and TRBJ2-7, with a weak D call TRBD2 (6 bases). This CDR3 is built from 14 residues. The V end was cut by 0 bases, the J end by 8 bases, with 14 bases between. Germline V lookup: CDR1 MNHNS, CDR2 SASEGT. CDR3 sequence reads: CASSEAGGVGKQYF. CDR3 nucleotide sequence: TGTGCCAGCAGTGAAGCAGGCGGGGTAGGAAAGCAGTACTTC.

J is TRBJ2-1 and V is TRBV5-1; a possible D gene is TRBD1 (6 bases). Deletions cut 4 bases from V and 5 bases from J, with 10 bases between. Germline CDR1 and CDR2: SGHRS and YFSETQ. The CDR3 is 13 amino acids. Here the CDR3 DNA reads TGCGCCAGCAGCATAGGACAGAACAATGAGCAGTTCTTC. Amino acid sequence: CASSIGQNNEQFF.